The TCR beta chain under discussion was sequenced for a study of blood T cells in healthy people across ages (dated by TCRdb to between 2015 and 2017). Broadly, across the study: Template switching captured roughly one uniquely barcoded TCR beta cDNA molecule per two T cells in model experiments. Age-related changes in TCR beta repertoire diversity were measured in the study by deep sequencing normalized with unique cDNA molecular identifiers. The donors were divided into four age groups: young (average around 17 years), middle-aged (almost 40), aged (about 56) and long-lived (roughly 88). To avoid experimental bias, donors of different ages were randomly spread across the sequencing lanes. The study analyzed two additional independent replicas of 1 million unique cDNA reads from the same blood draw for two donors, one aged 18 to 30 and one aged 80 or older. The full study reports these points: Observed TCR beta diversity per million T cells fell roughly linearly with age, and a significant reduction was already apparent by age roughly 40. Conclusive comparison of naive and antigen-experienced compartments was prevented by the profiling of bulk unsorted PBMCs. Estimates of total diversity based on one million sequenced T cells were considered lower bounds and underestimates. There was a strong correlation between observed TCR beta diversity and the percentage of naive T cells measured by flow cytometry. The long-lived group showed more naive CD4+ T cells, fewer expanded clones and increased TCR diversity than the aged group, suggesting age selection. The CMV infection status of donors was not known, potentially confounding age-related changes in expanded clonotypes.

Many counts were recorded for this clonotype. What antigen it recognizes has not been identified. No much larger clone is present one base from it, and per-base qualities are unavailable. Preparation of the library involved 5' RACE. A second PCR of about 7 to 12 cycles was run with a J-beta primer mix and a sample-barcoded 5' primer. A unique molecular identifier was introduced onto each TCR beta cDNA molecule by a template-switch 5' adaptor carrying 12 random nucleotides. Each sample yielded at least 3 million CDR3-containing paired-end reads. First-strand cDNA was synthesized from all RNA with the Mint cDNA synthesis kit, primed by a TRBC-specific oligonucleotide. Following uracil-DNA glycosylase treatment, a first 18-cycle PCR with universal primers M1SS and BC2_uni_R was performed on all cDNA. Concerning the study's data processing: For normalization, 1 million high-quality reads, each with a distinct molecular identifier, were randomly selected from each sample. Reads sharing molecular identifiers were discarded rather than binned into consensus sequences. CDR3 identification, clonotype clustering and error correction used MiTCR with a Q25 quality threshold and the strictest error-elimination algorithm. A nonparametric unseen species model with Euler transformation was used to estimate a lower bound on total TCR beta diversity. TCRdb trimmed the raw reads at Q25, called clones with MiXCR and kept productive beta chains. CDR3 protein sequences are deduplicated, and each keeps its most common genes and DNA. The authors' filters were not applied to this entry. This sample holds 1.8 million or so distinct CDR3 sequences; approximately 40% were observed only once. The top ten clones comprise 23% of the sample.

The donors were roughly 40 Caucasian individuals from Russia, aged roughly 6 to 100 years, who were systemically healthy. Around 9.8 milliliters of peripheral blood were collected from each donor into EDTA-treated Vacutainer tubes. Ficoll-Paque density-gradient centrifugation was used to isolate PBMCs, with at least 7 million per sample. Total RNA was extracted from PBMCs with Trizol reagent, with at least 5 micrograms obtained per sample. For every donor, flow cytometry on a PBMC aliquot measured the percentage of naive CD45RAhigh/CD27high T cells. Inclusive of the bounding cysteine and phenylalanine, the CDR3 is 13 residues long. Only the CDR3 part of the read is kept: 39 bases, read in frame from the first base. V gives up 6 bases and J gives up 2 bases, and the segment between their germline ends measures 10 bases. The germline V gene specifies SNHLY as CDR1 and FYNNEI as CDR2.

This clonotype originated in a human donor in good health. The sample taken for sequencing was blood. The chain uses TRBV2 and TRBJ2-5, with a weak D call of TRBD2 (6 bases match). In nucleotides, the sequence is TGTGCCAGCAGCCGGGACTTACAAGAGACCCAGTACTTC. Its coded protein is CASSRDLQETQYF.